This entry describes one T cell receptor beta chain. Its antigen is unknown. Nothing much larger sits one base from this clone, and base qualities are not available. Explained via the paper, the time point label denotes: baseline before first vaccination. Samples from vaccinated people were obtained from the UK trials COV001 and COV002, which included a single-blind randomized controlled phase 2/3 trial of AZD1222 (ChAdOx1 nCoV-19) in healthy adults. Trial participant PBMC samples were collected at day 0 and day 28 after the second dose for TCRbeta chain sequencing. The CDR3 regions of human TCRbeta chains were subjected to immunosequencing. Per the authors' processing: Repertoire TCRs were matched against a reference library of SARS-CoV-2-specific TCRs generated with the MIRA antigen-specificity platform. Breadth was defined as the fraction of unique TCRs that were SARS-CoV-2-associated. Depth was defined as the fraction of total T cells that were SARS-CoV-2-associated. Using the MIRA data, each spike-specific TCR was assigned both to the spike region to which the TCR was reactive and to a CD4 or CD8 class. Log10-transformed breadth and depth values were compared by one-way ANOVA with Sidak's multiple comparisons tests. This is the immuneACCESS table as TCRdb keeps it, with only in-frame sequences that have V and J called. A part of the clones is gone; compared with another copy, unresolved V genes explain less than half, and the rest is unexplained. Clonal size and the V and J genes are those of that table, whereas D and trimming came from the DNA. This sample is represented by about 94,000 clones; around nine tenths of them were singletons. Of the sample, 13% is held by the ten largest clones.

The data were taken from a study of T cell responses to AZD1222 COVID-19 vaccine (dated by TCRdb to about 2021). Background on the whole study: AZD1222 recipients given second doses at about 4 weeks or at about 12 weeks were pooled, since spike-specific TCR depth and breadth were not found to differ between the two schedules. A total of 230 or so trial participants underwent TCR sequencing, of whom around 200 received two doses of AZD1222 and some 26 received two doses of the MenACWY control vaccine. Trial participants were enrolled by age into 18-55, 56-69 and 70-plus year subgroups, with 148, 28 and 57 TCR-sequenced participants respectively.

General conclusions and limits of the study: In the small 56-69-year group, the increase in depth fell short of significance, most likely because of low power. Reportedly, almost half of the unique spike-specific TCRs recognized epitopes lying outside the regions that are mutated in the B.1.351 and B.1.1.7 variants. Because no day 14 peak-response samples were available, the repertoires could be characterized only after the peak T cell response. After two AZD1222 doses, spike-specific TCR breadth and depth were significantly higher than at day 0 and than in MenACWY recipients. Conclusions about previously exposed vaccinees were limited because only a handful of AZD1222 recipients were SARS-CoV-2 seropositive at baseline. Participants were mostly white British and included more females than males, and it was suggested by the authors that clonal diversity may have been underestimated. The whole spike protein was spanned by vaccine-associated CD4 TCRs, and dominant responses were seen in regions 160-218 and 743-854.

V gives up 8 bases and J gives up 1 base, and the segment between their germline ends measures 9 bases. From its cysteine to its phenylalanine, the CDR3 spans 12 amino acids. The only DNA kept is the CDR3, 36 bases in frame from the first base. As encoded in the germline V gene, CDR1 is MNHEY while CDR2 is SVGAGI. The origin of this receptor is an adult in good health. Specimen: peripheral blood, collected on day 0 of AZD1222 vaccination. The V and J segments used are TRBV6-5 and TRBJ2-7; no D gene call is confident. This receptor carries the CDR3 CASLSVSYEQYF. The DNA reads as follows: TGTGCCAGCCTTTCGGTTTCCTACGAGCAGTACTTC.